The clone carrying this T cell receptor (beta chain) appeared once. The ends were cut back, 3 bases at V and 6 bases at J, with 10 bases in the middle. Germline V CDR1 and CDR2: LNHNV, YYDKDF (reference sequence). CDR3 length: 13 residues. This specimen comes from a study of blood T cell repertoires in COVID-19. Study context: The United States, Italy and Spain provided the acute and convalescent COVID-19 samples.

Study processing details: Reference gene primer amplification yielded estimated nucleated cell counts. TCRdb's copy holds only in-frame clones and misses some; the assay was immunoSEQ multiplex PCR. V and J calls and clone size are given by that table; D and trimming were obtained from the DNA. The sample shows about 250,000 clones, roughly 80% of them seen only once. The sample was peripheral blood. The sequence derives from a man aged 45-65 years with active or convalescent COVID-19. The chain combines TRBV15 with TRBJ2-3, with no clear D. Here the CDR3 reads CATSRARLDTQYF. CDR3 nucleotides: TGTGCCACCAGCAGGGCCCGTCTGGATACGCAGTATTTT.